The T cell receptor (beta chain) under discussion was sequenced for a study of OX40 agonist ivuxolimab in advanced cancers. Assay: immunoSEQ multiplex PCR; the TCRdb copy retains only in-frame clones and omits some. The profile shows tens of thousands of clones, more than 70% of them singletons. Germline V CDR1 and CDR2: MNHNS, SASEGT. With 2 bases clipped from V and 8 bases from J, the junction kept 7 bases outside the gene matches. This CDR3 region has 14 residues. This chain connects TRBV6-1 to TRBJ1-2; 8 bases are a match to TRBD1. Material: CD4+ or CD8+ T cells sorted from blood, obtained in a trial of the OX40 agonist ivuxolimab. The sequence was obtained from an adult with an advanced solid tumor such as melanoma, head and neck, liver or kidney cancer. CDR3 nucleotide sequence: TGTGCCAGCAGTGAATCAGGGGGCGCAGGAGGCTACACCTTC. Translating gives CASSESGGAGGYTF.